This T cell receptor (beta chain) was sequenced during a study of cytomegalovirus exposure and HLA in healthy donors. General study findings and limits: Analyzed later, most CMV-associated TCR beta chains appeared HLA-restricted. The study carried out a later analysis of TCR beta sequences. It associated 15,000 to 20,000 of them with specific HLA alleles at a false discovery rate of 0.05. About 87% or about 30% of the time was how often most TCR beta V segments were productive, according to an earlier analysis.

The CDR3 runs 14 residues. Germline V lookup: CDR1 KGHSH, CDR2 LQKENI. V was pared by 1 base and J by 0 bases, with 4 bases between. A multiplex PCR was run with 60 Vbeta primers and 13 Jbeta primers. Clones were read by immunoSEQ multiplex PCR, and TCRdb kept only the in-frame ones, dropping some. The table records 110,000 to 150,000 clones, nearly 80% of them present only once. Note on this clone: Its antigen remains unidentified.

Sequences were obtained from PBMCs. The chain employs TRBV18 and TRBJ1-3; D is unclear. The clonotype originates from a woman aged 30 to 39 in good health and CMV-seronegative. The CDR3 bases are TGTGCCAGCTCACCACAGAGCTCTGGAAACACCATATATTTT. This gives the protein CASSPQSSGNTIYF.